The TCR beta chain described here comes from a study of identical twins. Each CDR3 protein gets one entry after TCRdb re-called the 5' RACE reads with MiXCR. The profile shows hundreds of thousands of distinct CDR3 sequences, 24% of them singletons. Study-wide results and caveats: For out-of-frame beta sequences, excess twin sharing was weaker.

Germline CDR1 is SGHRS and CDR2 is YFSETQ. Between the trimmed V and J ends, which lost 2 bases and 0 bases, there was a span of 18 bases. CDR3 length equals 18 residues. This clonotype has more than one count but fewer than ten. Its antigen is still unknown. The same specimen was also included in a second study, on T cells expressing NK-cell markers.

The clonotype originates from a woman aged 18 to 35 in good health. This rearrangement joins TRBV5-1 to TRBJ2-1; D gene ambiguous. Material: CD4+ T cells sorted from blood. CDR3 sequence (DNA): TGCGCCAGCAGCTTAGCCCCCTCGTCCCCCAGCTCCTACAATGAGCAGTTCTTC. Translation: CASSLAPSSPSSYNEQFF.